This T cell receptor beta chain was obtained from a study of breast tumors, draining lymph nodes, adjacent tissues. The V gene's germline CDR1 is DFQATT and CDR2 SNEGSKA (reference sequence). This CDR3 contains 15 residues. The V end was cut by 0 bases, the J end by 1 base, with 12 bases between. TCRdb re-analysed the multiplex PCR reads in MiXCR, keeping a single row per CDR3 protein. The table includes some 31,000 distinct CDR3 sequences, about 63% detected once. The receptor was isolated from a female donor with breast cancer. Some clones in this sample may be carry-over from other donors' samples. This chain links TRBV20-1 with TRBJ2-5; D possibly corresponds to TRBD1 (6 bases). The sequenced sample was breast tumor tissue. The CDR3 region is CSARDPEGVQETQYF. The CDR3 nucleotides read TGCAGTGCTAGAGATCCTGAGGGGGTCCAAGAGACCCAGTACTTC.